This T cell receptor (beta chain) was identified during a study of blood T cell repertoires in COVID-19 (dated by TCRdb to 2020 to 2021). In terms of the full investigation: The collaborator samples originated in the United States, Italy and Spain and spanned the acute and convalescent phases of COVID-19. The sample metadata nearly always contained a de-identified subject ID, COVID-19 status, age in years and sex. Samples came from the ongoing ImmuneRACE study (first 160 participants) plus 1,254 subjects from 6 global collaborators. The prospective study material was composed of cDNA or gDNA derived from T cells, B-cell-depleted T cells, or PBMCs. The dataset comprised deeply sampled blood TCRbeta repertoires from subjects exposed to, actively infected with, or recovered from COVID-19. The repertoires were made available in a free public database intended to serve as a resource for research on the immune response to SARS-CoV-2. Where available, HLA class I and class II types were taken from metadata supplied by the sample provider and were not determined by assay-based typing.

Worth noting for this clone: It has no known antigen specificity. Per-base qualities were not stored, and no clone one base away is much larger.

TCRbeta CDR3 regions were amplified from genomic DNA using the immunoSEQ Assay, a bias-controlled multiplex PCR. For the original study's pipeline: Within the assay, amplification of reference gene primers was used to estimate how many nucleated cells each sample contained. Sequence reads were collapsed and filtered to measure the absolute abundance of every unique TCRbeta CDR3 rearrangement. For each sample, productive Simpson clonality was calculated as the square root of Simpson's diversity index over productive rearrangements. Imported from immuneACCESS, the table was reduced by TCRdb to in-frame sequences with V and J called. These copies leave out some clones; in studies compared against another copy, an unresolved V gene accounts for under half, and the cause of the remainder is not known. The V and J calls and the clone size are those of that table, but D and trimming were determined from the DNA. This sample comprises more than 100,000 clones, more than 70% of them detected only once. The ten largest clones capture about 3.5% of the sample.

Whole blood was collected in K2EDTA tubes by collaborating institutions according to the institutions' own protocols. For TCRbeta analysis, collaborators shipped samples in one of three forms: frozen whole blood, isolated PBMCs, or DNA extracted from either of those sample types. Overall study results and their limits: Clinical and demographic metadata were provided uncurated, with the amount varying by source and participant.

The clonotype comes from a woman aged 55-70 years with acute or convalescent COVID-19. Sequencing used peripheral blood.

The CDR3 region has the sequence CASSDRFYGYTF. The DNA reads as follows: TGTGCCAGCAGTGACAGATTCTATGGCTACACCTTC. The chain uses TRBV12-3 or TRBV12-4 and TRBJ1-2; perhaps TRBD1 is the D gene, with 5 bases matching. There are 12 amino acids in the CDR3, from cysteine to phenylalanine inclusive. Only the CDR3 region is kept as DNA, spanning 36 bases read in frame from base 1. V is cut by 5 bases and J by 4 bases, and the space between the germline ends is 8 bases.